This T cell receptor (beta chain) was recorded in a study of blood T cells in healthy people across ages. Findings and limits, study-wide: A greater number of naive CD4+ cells and higher diversity distinguished long-lived donors from aged donors.

On this clonotype: The antigen is unknown.

Germline-derived CDR1 and CDR2 are SGHRS and YFSETQ. V gave up 4 bases and J gave up 14 bases, with 10 bases separating them. This CDR3 contains 11 residues. It was with a sample-barcoded 5' primer and a J-beta primer mix that a second PCR of roughly 7 to 12 cycles was run. TCRdb passed the 5' RACE reads through MiXCR, listing each CDR3 protein once. Of around 1,600,000 distinct CDR3 sequences listed, 40% to 45% were seen once; the top ten hold approximately 4%. Investigators took about 10 milliliters of peripheral blood from every donor. Each sample used at least 6 million PBMCs. Each sample provided at least 6 micrograms of extracted total RNA.

The genes are TRBV5-1 and TRBJ1-6; D not resolved. The clonotype comes from a woman younger than 35 in good health. The sequenced material came from blood. The CDR3 DNA is TGCGCCAGCAGCATACGGGAAACCCTCCACTTT. Amino acid sequence: CASSIRETLHF.